These 5 T cell receptor beta chains were all obtained from the same sample, sequenced in a study of identical twins (dated by TCRdb to 2016 to 2018). Library prep was done by 5' RACE. TCRdb lists the instrument as Illumina HiSeq 2000. TCRdb cleaned the public reads at Q25 with fastp, built clones with MiXCR and kept in-frame beta chains. Merged by CDR3 protein, the rows form single entries marked with the most common genes and DNA. This sample has fewer than 250,000 distinct CDR3 sequences in its table, and around 6.6% of those were observed once. The ten most abundant clones make up roughly 3.6% of the sample. These data were also reused for a study on yellow fever vaccine responses in identical twins.

What was sequenced was memory (CD45RO+) T cells sorted from blood. This sample's cell subset or site label indicates: CD45RO+ enriched T cells. Source of these receptors: a woman younger than 35 in good health.

This clonotype was seen ten or more times. The chain couples TRBV3-1 to TRBJ1-1, with D possibly being TRBD1 (5 bases). Trimming removed 3 bases at V and 10 bases at J, with 15 bases between. Germline CDR1 reads LGHDT; CDR2 reads YNNKEL (reference sequence). The CDR3 covers 13 residues. The CDR3, as DNA: TGTGCCAGCAGCCAGGAGGGGCTGGTTGGAGCTTTCTTT. It encodes CASSQEGLVGAFF.

The genes are TRBV4-1 and TRBJ1-1, with TRBD1 matching 9 bases. This CDR3 has 15 amino acids. Germline loops: CDR1 MGHRA, CDR2 YSYEKL. With V trimmed by 5 bases and J by 0 bases, 4 bases remained unmatched. CDR3 sequence: CASSKGQGMNTEAFF. CDR3 in DNA: TGCGCCAGCAGCAAAGGACAGGGGATGAACACTGAAGCTTTCTTT.

This clonotype was counted between two and nine times. The rearrangement uses TRBV12-3 or TRBV12-4 and TRBJ2-2; 7 nucleotides agree with TRBD2. CDR3 length: 14 residues. V was clipped by 6 bases and J by 5 bases; unmatched bases: 6. CDR3 loop: CASSLAGVTGELFF. CDR3 nucleotides: TGTGCCAGCAGCTTGGCGGGAGTTACCGGGGAGCTGTTTTTT.

The V call is TRBV5-1, the J call TRBJ2-6; tentatively, D is TRBD1 (6 bases). The V end lost 2 bases, the J end lost 1 base, and 28 bases lay between the germline ends. CDR3 length equals 22 residues. Germline V gives CDR1 SGHRS, CDR2 YFSETQ. CDR3 DNA: TGCGCCAGCAGCTTACGGAGTATGCCGGGACAAGGTCTTTTATCTGGGGCCAACGTCCTGACTTTC. It yields the protein CASSLRSMPGQGLLSGANVLTF.

This clonotype has a single count. The V and J genes are TRBV28 and TRBJ2-5; 9 bases fit TRBD2. In germline, CDR1 is MDHEN, CDR2 SYDVKM. There are 16 residues in the CDR3. Trimming removed 4 bases from V and 2 bases from J; junction bases left unmatched: 8. The CDR3 spells CASSSAGGQAQETQYF. DNA for the CDR3: TGTGCCAGCAGTTCCGCGGGAGGGCAGGCGCAAGAGACCCAGTACTTC.